This TCR beta chain was recovered during a study of blood T cell repertoires in COVID-19. The CDR3 contains 15 residues. In germline, CDR1 is SGHVS, CDR2 FQNEAQ. V shed 5 bases, J shed 8 bases, and the junction held 14 bases outside the gene matches. This table comes from immunoSEQ multiplex PCR, and its TCRdb copy is limited to in-frame clones, with some not included. The sample has around 260,000 clones, about 86% seen once. The clonotype comes from a man aged 25-45 years with acute COVID-19. The V and J genes are TRBV7-8 and TRBJ1-2; 7 bases map to TRBD1. Input material: PBMCs or T cells enriched from blood (not recorded which). In DNA, the CDR3 is TGTGCCAGCAGCCAAGCAACCAGGACAGGTTCGGGCTACACCTTC. Translating it yields CASSQATRTGSGYTF. The full variable domain, with the rest looked up from reference TRBV7-8 and TRBJ1-2, is GAGVSQSPRYKVAKRGQDVALRCDPISGHVSLFWYQQALGQGPEFLTYFQNEAQLDKSGLPSDRFFAERPEGSVSTLKIQRTQQEDSAVYLCASSQATRTGSGYTFGSGTRLTVV.